This TCR beta chain was found in a study of blood T cell repertoires in COVID-19. Study in general: Whether acute or convalescent, the COVID-19 samples came from the United States, Italy and Spain. Sample material is recorded as cDNA or gDNA derived from T cells, B-cell-depleted T cells, or PBMCs.

With 7 bases clipped from V and 3 bases from J, the junction kept 6 bases outside the gene matches. The CDR3 contains 13 residues. As processed by the authors: It was from reference gene primer amplification that nucleated cell counts were estimated. Sequencing used immunoSEQ multiplex PCR; TCRdb keeps in-frame clones, though not all of them. For V, J and clone size, that table is used; D and trimming come from the DNA. The table shows under 300,000 clones, with approximately 87% occurring only once. The sequenced sample consisted of peripheral blood. The source of this sequence is a man aged 55 to 70 who had recovered from COVID-19. V is TRBV12-3 or TRBV12-4 and J is TRBJ2-7; 7 nucleotides match TRBD1. CDR3: CASTTGVGYEQYF. CDR3 in DNA: TGTGCCAGCACCACAGGGGTGGGCTACGAGCAGTACTTC.